This is a list of T cell receptor beta chains from one sample in a study of shared clonotypes between healthy human individuals. Produced via immunoSEQ multiplex PCR; TCRdb's table is partial and in-frame only. This table has 2,500,000 or so clones, just under 95% appearing once. Sequencing used naive CD4+ T cells from PBMCs. These receptor sequences come from a man younger than 35 in good health. Some clones in this sample may be carry-over from other donors' samples. Both conserved end residues are part of each CDR3. The order of the fields is CDR3 protein, V gene, J gene.

CASRGRSLAYNEQFF	TRBV2	TRBJ2-1
CASSYRDSYGYTF	TRBV7-9	TRBJ1-2
CASTYRASGVNEQFF	TRBV18	TRBJ2-1
CASSPGVAHTDTQYF	TRBV7-8	TRBJ2-3
CASSSDRRQETQYF	TRBV5-1	TRBJ2-5
CASSVTSGSPYNEQFF	TRBV7-2	TRBJ2-1
CASRNQGVWTQYF	TRBV28	TRBJ2-5
CASSVGLAGRTDTQYF	TRBV9	TRBJ2-3
CASTSVLGTEAFF	TRBV6-1	TRBJ1-1
CASSAGTGNTGELFF	TRBV9	TRBJ2-2
CASSEGDSSYGYTF	TRBV6-1	TRBJ1-2
CASSLLGPSPSEQFF	TRBV7-2	TRBJ2-1
CASSGTGTPSRTDTQYF	TRBV6-1	TRBJ2-3
CSVYSGGIFSYEQYF	TRBV29-1	TRBJ2-7
CASSLALAGATYEQYF	TRBV7-9	TRBJ2-7
CATTVGPQETQYF	TRBV5-1	TRBJ2-5
CASSPDNNYGYTF	TRBV5-1	TRBJ1-2
CAGRRGTSGFDEQFF	TRBV6-1	TRBJ2-1
CASREDSDEQYF	TRBV2	TRBJ2-7
CASSVQGVGYTF	TRBV5-4	TRBJ1-2
CASSPQGGSYEQYF	TRBV18	TRBJ2-7
CASSSTNTGELFF	TRBV28	TRBJ2-2
CASSLVEPRGYF	TRBV5-5	TRBJ2-3
CASSLLAGESVTETQYF	TRBV18	TRBJ2-5
CASSLGTSRNTQYF	TRBV7-2	TRBJ2-3
CASSGRSAYEQYF	TRBV9	TRBJ2-7
CATSRGGGGVNEQFF	TRBV15	TRBJ2-1
CASSQEYGQGTDTQYF	TRBV4-3	TRBJ2-3
CASSSRTESEAFF	TRBV6-5	TRBJ1-1
CASSLDWPGLAGDSYEQYF	TRBV5-1	TRBJ2-7
CATSRDRTGGPLAKNIQYF	TRBV15	TRBJ2-4
CASSSSPQGPDTQYF	TRBV6-5	TRBJ2-3
CASSQTAGANVLTF	TRBV6-5	TRBJ2-6
CASSQGKSSSYNEQFF	TRBV4-1	TRBJ2-1
CASSLDAVASGDTQYF	TRBV5-4	TRBJ2-3
CASSPGGGETQYF	TRBV18	TRBJ2-5
CASSPTGLRQPQHF	TRBV2	TRBJ1-5
CASSKGLAGVGETQYF	TRBV11-2	TRBJ2-5
CASRRALNSYEQYF	TRBV5-4	TRBJ2-7
CASSSDRRGAKNIQYF	TRBV6-5	TRBJ2-4
CASTTPQGDTQYF	TRBV6-6	TRBJ2-3
CASSLPPGDQETQYF	TRBV5-4	TRBJ2-5